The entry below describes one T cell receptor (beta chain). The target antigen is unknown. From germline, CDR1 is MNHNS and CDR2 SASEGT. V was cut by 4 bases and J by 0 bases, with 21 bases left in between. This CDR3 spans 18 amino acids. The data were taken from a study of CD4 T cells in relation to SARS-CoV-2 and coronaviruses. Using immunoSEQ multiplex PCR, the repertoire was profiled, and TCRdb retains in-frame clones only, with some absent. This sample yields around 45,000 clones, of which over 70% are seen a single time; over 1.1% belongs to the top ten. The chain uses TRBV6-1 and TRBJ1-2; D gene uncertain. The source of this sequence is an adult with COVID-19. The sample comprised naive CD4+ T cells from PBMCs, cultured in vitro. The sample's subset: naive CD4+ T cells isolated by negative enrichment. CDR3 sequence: CASSAVGYRVQANYGYTF. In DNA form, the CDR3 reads TGTGCCAGCAGTGCGGTCGGGTATCGGGTTCAAGCTAACTATGGCTACACCTTC.